Listed below are T cell receptor beta chains from one sample, sequenced in a study of T cell repertoires and HLA-DP antigens. These TCRs are of unknown antigen specificity. Only in-frame clones appear in the TCRdb table, and some are missing; sequencing was by immunoSEQ multiplex PCR. The data hold fewer than 95,000 clones, with more than 75% observed a single time. The sample comprised CD4+ T cells from PBMCs. Every receptor here comes from a man in his forties or fifties in good health and CMV-seronegative. The CDR3 runs from the conserved cysteine through the conserved F or W. Each record gives: J gene, clone size, V gene, D gene, CDR3 protein, CDR3 DNA. A D gene is named only where the DNA matches it firmly. Size tells how often a clone was seen (once, few, many) or the class of an expanded clone, and some rows leave it out.

>TRBJ2-4|.|TRBV2|TRBD2
CASSPWGGLLAKNIQYF
TGTGCCAGCAGCCCTTGGGGGGGACTCCTAGCCAAAAACATTCAGTACTTC
>TRBJ2-5|.|TRBV18|.
CASSPQVRPQETQYF
TGTGCCAGCTCACCACAGGTGAGGCCCCAAGAGACCCAGTACTTC
>TRBJ2-7|few|TRBV7-8|TRBD2
CASSLRREGRDEQYF
TGTGCCAGCAGCTTAAGGCGGGAGGGCCGGGACGAGCAGTACTTC
>TRBJ2-7|once|TRBV7-9|TRBD1
CASSLRPLGTGGNEQYF
TGTGCCAGCAGCTTAAGACCCCTCGGGACAGGGGGGAACGAGCAGTACTTC
>TRBJ1-5|many|TRBV2|.
CASSEDRANKEHF
TGTGCCAGCAGTGAAGATAGGGCTAACAAGGAGCATTTT
>TRBJ1-5|.|TRBV7-2|.
CASSVWTGDQPQHF
TGTGCCAGCAGCGTCTGGACGGGAGATCAGCCCCAGCATTTT
>TRBJ1-2|.|TRBV27|.
CASSSRNDGGYTF
TGTGCCAGCAGTTCACGTAACGATGGGGGCTACACCTTC
>TRBJ2-5|.|TRBV29-1|TRBD1
CSVAIQGAWETQYF
TGCAGCGTTGCTATACAGGGGGCATGGGAGACCCAGTACTTC
>TRBJ1-1|.|TRBV28|TRBD1
CASSLWDRGMIGNTEAFF
TGTGCCAGCAGTTTATGGGACAGGGGGATGATAGGAAACACTGAAGCTTTCTTT
>TRBJ2-5|few|TRBV5-1|.
CASSLAGTRTETQYF
TGCGCCAGCAGCTTGGCAGGGACCAGGACCGAGACCCAGTACTTC
>TRBJ1-1|.|TRBV12-5|.
CASGPPGRGTEAFF
TGTGCTAGTGGTCCCCCAGGGAGGGGTACTGAAGCTTTCTTT